This T cell receptor (beta chain) was observed in a study of beta chain features in type 1 diabetes. As for the study in general: Cell yields, gender and age were similar in healthy donors and patients. Sorted cells, roughly 98,000,000 in number, were examined across all samples.

This clone was counted only a few times. Antigen: not known. The V gene's germline CDR1 is SGHTA and CDR2 FQGTGA. Trimming removed 8 bases from V and 5 bases from J, with 7 bases in between. The CDR3 extends over 11 amino acids. The study's findings and limits: There was a moderate but significant shortening of TCRB CDR3s in all four CD4+ subsets of Type 1 diabetes patients.

Central memory, naive, regulatory and stem cell-like memory CD4+ cells were sorted by CD45RO/CCR7/CD25/CD127/CD95/CD27. Sequenced material consisted of expressed TCRB transcripts (all of the isolated RNA was reverse transcribed). The assay was immunoSEQ multiplex PCR, and TCRdb's table has in-frame clones only and misses some. The repertoire holds 130,000 to 150,000 clones, with less than 9% as singletons. The chain combines TRBV7-3 with TRBJ2-1; TRBD2 is a possible D gene (6 bases). This receptor was obtained from a woman younger than 45 in good health. The material sequenced was central memory CD4+ T cells from blood. The CDR3 loop is CASGRHNEQFF. DNA for the CDR3: TGTGCCAGCGGGAGGCACAATGAGCAGTTCTTC.